This T cell receptor beta chain derives from a study of blood T cell repertoires in COVID-19. Overall study context: Whether acute or convalescent, the COVID-19 samples came from the United States, Italy and Spain. Sources were T cells, B-cell-depleted T cells, or PBMCs; the material itself was cDNA or gDNA.

Authors' data handling: Nucleated cell counts were estimated from reference gene primer amplification. The protocol was immunoSEQ multiplex PCR, while the TCRdb copy is restricted to in-frame clones and leaves out a portion. The V and J calls and clone size are taken from that table; D and trimming were inferred from the DNA. The table has around 63,000 clones, about 89% seen once. Germline lookup yields CDR1 SGHRS and CDR2 YFSETQ. The CDR3 spans 15 residues. The ends were cut back, 1 base at V and 6 bases at J, with 16 bases in the middle. Sequenced input: peripheral blood. The source is a man between 60 and 70 years old with acute or convalescent COVID-19. This chain joins TRBV5-1 and TRBJ1-2; a possible D gene is TRBD1 (5 bases). CDR3 sequence: CASSLTRGEVDGYTF. In DNA, the CDR3 is TGCGCCAGCAGCTTGACGCGGGGGGAAGTGGATGGCTACACCTTC.